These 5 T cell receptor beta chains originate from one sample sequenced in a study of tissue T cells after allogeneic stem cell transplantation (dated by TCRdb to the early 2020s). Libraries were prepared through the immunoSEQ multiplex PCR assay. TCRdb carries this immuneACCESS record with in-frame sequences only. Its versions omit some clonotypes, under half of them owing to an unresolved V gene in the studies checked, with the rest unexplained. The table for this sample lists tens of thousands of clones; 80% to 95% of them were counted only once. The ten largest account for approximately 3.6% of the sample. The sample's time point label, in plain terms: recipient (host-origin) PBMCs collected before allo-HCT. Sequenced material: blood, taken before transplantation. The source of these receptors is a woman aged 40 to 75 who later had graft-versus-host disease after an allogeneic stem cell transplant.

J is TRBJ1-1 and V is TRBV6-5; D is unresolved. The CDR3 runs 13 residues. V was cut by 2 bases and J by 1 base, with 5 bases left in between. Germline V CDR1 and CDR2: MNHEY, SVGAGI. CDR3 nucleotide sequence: TGTGCCAGCAGTTACGAGTCGAACACTGAAGCTTTCTTT. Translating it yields CASSYESNTEAFF.

CDR3 sequence (DNA): TGTGCCAGCTCAGACGACAGGGGAGCCAAAAACATTCAGTACTTC. It codes for CASSDDRGAKNIQYF. This rearrangement joins TRBV18 to TRBJ2-4; TRBD1 matches at 8 bases. CDR1 is KGHSH and CDR2 is LQKENI in the germline V gene. The CDR3 has 15 residues. V was clipped by 5 bases and J by 0 bases; unmatched bases: 3.

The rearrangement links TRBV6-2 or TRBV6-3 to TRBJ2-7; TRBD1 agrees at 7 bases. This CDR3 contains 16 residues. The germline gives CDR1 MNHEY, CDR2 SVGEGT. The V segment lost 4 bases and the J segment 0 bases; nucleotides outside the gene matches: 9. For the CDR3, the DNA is TGTGCCAGCAGTTTTTTCGGGACAGACAGCTCCTACGAGCAGTACTTC. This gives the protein CASSFFGTDSSYEQYF.

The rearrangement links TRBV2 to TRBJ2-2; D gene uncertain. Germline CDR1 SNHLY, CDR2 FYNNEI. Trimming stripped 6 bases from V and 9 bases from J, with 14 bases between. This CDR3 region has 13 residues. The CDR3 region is CASSLYGSRELFF. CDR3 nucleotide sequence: TGTGCCAGCAGCTTATATGGCTCCCGGGAGCTGTTTTTT.

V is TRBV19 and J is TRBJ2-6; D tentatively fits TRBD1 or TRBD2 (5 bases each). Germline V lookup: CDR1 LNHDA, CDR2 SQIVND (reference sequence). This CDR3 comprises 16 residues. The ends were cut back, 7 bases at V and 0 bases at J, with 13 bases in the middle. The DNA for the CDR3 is TGTGCCAGTACTCGGGACGGGGCCTCTGGGGCCAACGTCCTGACTTTC. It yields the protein CASTRDGASGANVLTF.